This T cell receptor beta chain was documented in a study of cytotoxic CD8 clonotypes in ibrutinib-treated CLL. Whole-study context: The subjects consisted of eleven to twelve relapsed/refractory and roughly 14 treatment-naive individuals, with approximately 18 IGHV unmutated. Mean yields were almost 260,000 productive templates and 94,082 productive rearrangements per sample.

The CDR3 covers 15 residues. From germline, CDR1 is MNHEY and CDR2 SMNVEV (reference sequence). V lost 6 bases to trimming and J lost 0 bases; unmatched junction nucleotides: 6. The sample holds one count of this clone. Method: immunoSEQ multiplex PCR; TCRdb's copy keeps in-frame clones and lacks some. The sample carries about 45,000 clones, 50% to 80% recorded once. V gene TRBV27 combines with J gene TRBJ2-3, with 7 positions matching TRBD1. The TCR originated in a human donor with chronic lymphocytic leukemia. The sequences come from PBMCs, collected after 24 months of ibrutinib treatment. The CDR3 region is CASSGTASSTDTQYF. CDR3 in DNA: TGTGCCAGCAGCGGGACAGCCTCTAGCACAGATACGCAGTATTTT.